This T cell receptor (beta chain) is from a study of blood T cells in healthy people across ages. At the level of the study: Through template switching, about one barcoded beta molecule was captured per two T cells, as measured in model experiments.

Next came a second PCR, run for about 6 to 11 cycles, which used a sample-barcoded 5' primer along with a J-beta primer mix. Each CDR3 protein gets one entry after TCRdb re-called the 5' RACE reads with MiXCR. The data show around 1.7 million distinct CDR3 sequences, about 28% seen once. The V gene's germline CDR1 is SGHRS and CDR2 YFSETQ. V dropped 4 bases and J dropped 1 base, with 17 bases sitting between them. This CDR3 is 16 amino acids long. Total RNA extracted from each sample amounted to at least 5 micrograms. The chain recombines TRBV5-1 with TRBJ1-1, with D unresolved. The sequenced material came from blood. This clonotype was sampled from a young woman in good health. CDR3 residues: CASSLKLQGTNTEAFF. In DNA form, the CDR3 reads TGCGCCAGCAGCCTTAAGTTACAAGGAACGAACACTGAAGCTTTCTTT.